Listed below are T cell receptor beta chains from one sample, sequenced in a study of cytomegalovirus exposure and HLA in healthy donors. The method was immunoSEQ multiplex PCR; TCRdb's version includes in-frame clones alone and lacks a portion of them. Of some 130,000 clones listed, around 80% are singletons. Material for sequencing was PBMCs. These receptors originate from a man in his forties in good health and CMV-seropositive. Each CDR3 is given with its conserved first and last residue. Each record gives: V gene, J gene, D gene, clone size, CDR3 DNA, CDR3 protein. A D gene is named only where the DNA matches it firmly. Only some rows state a clone size, as once, few, many or a class for expanded clones.

TRBV19,TRBJ1-5,TRBD1,NA,TGTGCCAGTAGTATTGAGAGGGGGCGCGATCAGCCCCAGCATTTT,CASSIERGRDQPQHF
TRBV27,TRBJ1-4,NA,once,TGTGCCAGCAGTTTTCCGGGTGAAGAAAAACTGTTTTTT,CASSFPGEEKLFF
TRBV14,TRBJ1-1,TRBD1,few,TGTGCCAGCGGGGACAGGCTGAACACTGAAGCTTTCTTT,CASGDRLNTEAFF
TRBV29-1,TRBJ2-1,TRBD1,NA,TGCAGCAAAATGGGACAGACCTACAATGAGCAGTTCTTC,CSKMGQTYNEQFF
TRBV27,TRBJ2-5,TRBD2,NA,TGTGCCAGCAAGGTGGGGGGGGGAGCGGAGACCCAGTACTTC,CASKVGGGAETQYF
TRBV6-6,TRBJ1-5,NA,NA,TGTGCCAGCAGTCAGGGGAGAAATCAGCCCCAGCATTTT,CASSQGRNQPQHF
TRBV9,TRBJ1-1,NA,NA,TGTGCCAGCAGCGTGAGAGGGGGTGTCACTGAAGCTTTCTTT,CASSVRGGVTEAFF
TRBV5-1,TRBJ1-3,TRBD1,NA,TGCGCCAGCAGCTGGACAGGGGGAAGCTCTGGAAACACCATATATTTT,CASSWTGGSSGNTIYF
TRBV6-5,TRBJ1-2,NA,NA,TGTGCCAGCAGTTACTCGAAGGAAGGGAGCTATGGCTACACCTTC,CASSYSKEGSYGYTF
TRBV5-4,TRBJ2-5,TRBD2,few,TGTGCCAGCAGCGGACGAGCGGGAGGGCTCGAGACCCAGTACTTC,CASSGRAGGLETQYF
TRBV5-1,TRBJ2-2,TRBD1,NA,TGCGCCAGCAGAAAAACAGGGGGCGTTTCCGGGGAGCTGTTTTTT,CASRKTGGVSGELFF
TRBV29-1,TRBJ2-5,TRBD2,NA,TGCAGCGTTGGGGAGGGGAAGACGTCCCAGTACTTC,CSVGEGKTSQYF
TRBV7-9,TRBJ2-7,NA,NA,TGTGCCAGCAGCTTAGGAGGGGGTTCCCACGAGCAGTACTTC,CASSLGGGSHEQYF
TRBV11-3,TRBJ2-3,TRBD1,few,TGTGCCAGCAGCTCCAGACAGGGAGAAGCAGATACGCAGTATTTT,CASSSRQGEADTQYF
TRBV5-1,TRBJ1-2,TRBD1,NA,TGCGCCAGCAGCTCGGACAGGGGCTATGGCTACACCTTC,CASSSDRGYGYTF
TRBV10-2,TRBJ2-7,TRBD2,NA,TGCGCCAGCAGTGACCCGGGACTAGGGGTCTCCTACGAGCAGTACTTC,CASSDPGLGVSYEQYF
TRBV2,TRBJ2-1,NA,NA,TGTGCCAGCAGGGAGGGAGCGGAGCCTTACAATGAGCAGTTCTTC,CASREGAEPYNEQFF
TRBV25-1,TRBJ2-3,NA,NA,TGTGCCAGCAAAGGTGCGGGAAGAGATACGCAGTATTTT,CASKGAGRDTQYF
TRBV19,TRBJ1-1,TRBD1,once,TGTGCCAGTATCAAGGACAGGGGGAACGCTGAAGCTTTCTTT,CASIKDRGNAEAFF
TRBV29-1,TRBJ2-7,NA,NA,TGCAGCGTTGAAATCTACAGCTCCTACGAGCAGTACTTC,CSVEIYSSYEQYF
TRBV11-2,TRBJ1-5,NA,once,TGTGCCAGCAGCTTAGACAGGGATAGCAATCAGCCCCAGCATTTT,CASSLDRDSNQPQHF
TRBV7-9,TRBJ1-1,NA,NA,TGTGCCAGCAGCTCACAGATTTTCAACACTGAAGCTTTCTTT,CASSSQIFNTEAFF
TRBV27,TRBJ2-7,TRBD2,NA,TGTGCCAGCAGTTTCGTCGGAAGTAGCGGGAGAATGGGGGAGCAGTACTTC,CASSFVGSSGRMGEQYF
TRBV11-2,TRBJ2-7,NA,few,TGTGCCAGCAGGAGAGGGGTGGCAGGGGACACCTACGAGCAGTACTTC,CASRRGVAGDTYEQYF
TRBV19,TRBJ2-1,TRBD2,NA,TGTGCCAGTAGTACCTTAGCGGGAGGGCCGGGGAATGAGCAGTTCTTC,CASSTLAGGPGNEQFF
TRBV11-2,TRBJ2-5,NA,NA,TGTGCCAGCAGCCTCCATAGGAGGGGACACCAAGAGACCCAGTACTTC,CASSLHRRGHQETQYF
TRBV30,TRBJ1-4,NA,once,TGTGCCTGGACGGGGGGGGGTTTGATCGAAAAACTGTTTTTT,CAWTGGGLIEKLFF
TRBV7-9,TRBJ2-2,TRBD2,NA,TGTGCCAGCAGCTTAGCAGCGGGAGGGATCCCCGGGGAGCTGTTTTTT,CASSLAAGGIPGELFF
TRBV7-2,TRBJ2-7,NA,NA,TGTGCCAGCAGCTCCTTAAGGACGGGAACCTACGAGCAGTACTTC,CASSSLRTGTYEQYF
TRBV27,TRBJ1-1,NA,NA,TGTGCCAGCGGTTACAGGGAGAACACTGAAGCTTTCTTT,CASGYRENTEAFF
TRBV18,TRBJ2-7,TRBD2,NA,TGTGCCAGCTCACCTAGCGGGAGGGCCGGCGACGAGCAGTACTTC,CASSPSGRAGDEQYF